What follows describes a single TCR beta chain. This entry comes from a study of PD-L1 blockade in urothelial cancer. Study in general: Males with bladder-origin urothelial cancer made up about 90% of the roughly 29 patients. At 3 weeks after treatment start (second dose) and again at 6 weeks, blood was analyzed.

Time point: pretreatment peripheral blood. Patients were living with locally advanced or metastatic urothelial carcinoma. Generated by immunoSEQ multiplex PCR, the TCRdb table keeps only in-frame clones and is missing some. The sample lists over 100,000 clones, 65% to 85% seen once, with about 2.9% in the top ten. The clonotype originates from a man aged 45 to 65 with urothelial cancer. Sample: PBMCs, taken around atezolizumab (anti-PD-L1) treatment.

DNA of the CDR3: TGTGCCAGCAGTACCCTAACTCAGGGGTATGAGCAGTTCTTC. Translating it yields CASSTLTQGYEQFF. This sequence joins TRBV27 and TRBJ2-1; possibly TRBD1 for D (6 bases). This CDR3 is built from 14 residues. Trimming took off 5 bases at V and 8 bases at J, with 16 bases between the two ends. The germline V gene has CDR1 MNHEY and CDR2 SMNVEV (reference sequence).